Listed below are T cell receptor beta chains from one sample, sequenced in a study of blood T cells in healthy people across ages. TCRdb analysed the 5' RACE reads with MiXCR anew, one entry per CDR3 protein. The sample holds 1.5 million to 2 million distinct CDR3 sequences, roughly 30% seen once. Sequencing input: blood. These receptors all stem from a woman aged 25 to 39 in good health. The CDR3 runs from the conserved cysteine through the conserved F or W. The D gene is left open where the match is weak. The listing skips clone size in some rows; elsewhere it reads once, few, many or a size class.

abundance	v_gene	j_gene	d_gene	CDR3aa	CDR3nt
many	TRBV6-6	TRBJ1-5	NA	CASSSRQGNQPQHF	TGTGCCAGCAGTTCAAGACAGGGCAATCAGCCCCAGCATTTT
NA	TRBV6-1	TRBJ1-4	NA	CASSDSGAEDEKLFF	TGTGCCAGCAGTGATTCAGGGGCGGAAGATGAAAAACTGTTTTTT
NA	TRBV5-1	TRBJ1-2	NA	CASSLAAGQLYGYTF	TGCGCCAGCAGCTTGGCCGCGGGGCAGCTCTATGGCTACACCTTC
few	TRBV7-6	TRBJ2-5	NA	CASSLPPGGEGGETRYF	TGTGCCAGCAGCCTACCCCCGGGCGGTGAAGGTGGAGAGACCCGGTACTTC
few	TRBV10-3	TRBJ1-4	NA	CAISDSGVLGEKLFF	TGTGCCATCAGTGATTCCGGAGTTCTCGGGGAAAAACTGTTTTTT
NA	TRBV20-1	TRBJ2-7	TRBD1	CSANKGAREQYF	TGCAGTGCTAATAAGGGGGCGAGGGAGCAGTACTTC
NA	TRBV9	TRBJ2-3	TRBD2	CASSGSSGGTDTQYF	TGTGCCAGCAGCGGAAGTAGCGGGGGGACAGATACGCAGTATTTT
NA	TRBV20-1	TRBJ2-3	TRBD2	CSATTSGGASTDTQYF	TGCAGTGCTACTACTAGCGGGGGGGCAAGCACAGATACGCAGTATTTT
few	TRBV10-3	TRBJ2-7	TRBD1	CAIRPGGQGEYEQYF	TGTGCCATCCGGCCTGGGGGACAGGGGGAATATGAGCAGTACTTC
few	TRBV10-3	TRBJ1-2	NA	CAITSTVILPSNYGYTF	TGTGCCATCACCAGCACAGTCATACTACCCTCTAACTATGGCTACACCTTC
NA	TRBV5-1	TRBJ2-5	NA	CASSLFSKQETQYF	TGCGCCAGCAGCTTGTTCTCCAAACAAGAGACCCAGTACTTC
NA	TRBV18	TRBJ2-1	TRBD2	CASSPPMASGLSYNEQFF	TGTGCCAGCTCACCACCGATGGCTAGCGGTTTGTCCTACAATGAGCAGTTCTTC